This TCR beta chain was captured by sequencing in a study of cytomegalovirus exposure and HLA in healthy donors. Whole-study results and caveats: Some public TCRs appeared in many individuals, while most sequences were rare.

Researchers ran the PCR with 60 Vbeta and 13 Jbeta primers. Repertoires were generated with immunoSEQ multiplex PCR, while TCRdb's copy carries only in-frame clones and drops some. The sample lists more than 100,000 clones; less than 20% were seen once. In the case of this clone: Its antigen is not identified.

The V end lost 10 bases, the J end lost 4 bases, and 11 bases lay between the germline ends. CDR1 MNHEY and CDR2 SMNVEV come from the germline V gene (reference sequence). This CDR3 region has 11 residues. Sequenced material: PBMCs. The sequence was obtained from a woman aged 18-29 years in good health and CMV-seronegative. The chain uses TRBV27 and TRBJ2-7, with unresolved D. CDR3 nucleotide sequence: TGTGCCACCTTCAGTGGTTACGAGCAGTACTTC. The encoded protein is CATFSGYEQYF.